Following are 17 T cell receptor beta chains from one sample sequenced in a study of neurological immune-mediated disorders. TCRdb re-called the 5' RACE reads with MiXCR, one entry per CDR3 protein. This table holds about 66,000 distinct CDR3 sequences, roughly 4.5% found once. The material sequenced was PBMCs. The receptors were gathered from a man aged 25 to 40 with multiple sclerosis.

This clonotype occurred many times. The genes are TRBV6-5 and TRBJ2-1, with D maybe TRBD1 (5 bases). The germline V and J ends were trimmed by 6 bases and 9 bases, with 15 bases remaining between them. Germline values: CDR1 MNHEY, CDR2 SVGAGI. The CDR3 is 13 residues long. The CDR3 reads CASSQGRGGEQFF. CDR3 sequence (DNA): TGTGCCAGCAGCCAGGGTAGGGGCGGTGAGCAGTTCTTC.

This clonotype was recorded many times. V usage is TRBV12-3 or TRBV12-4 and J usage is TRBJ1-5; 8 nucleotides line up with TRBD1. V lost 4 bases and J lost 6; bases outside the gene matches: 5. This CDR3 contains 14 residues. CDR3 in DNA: TGTGCCAGCAGTTATACAGGGGGAGGTCAGCCCCAGCATTTT. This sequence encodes CASSYTGGGQPQHF.

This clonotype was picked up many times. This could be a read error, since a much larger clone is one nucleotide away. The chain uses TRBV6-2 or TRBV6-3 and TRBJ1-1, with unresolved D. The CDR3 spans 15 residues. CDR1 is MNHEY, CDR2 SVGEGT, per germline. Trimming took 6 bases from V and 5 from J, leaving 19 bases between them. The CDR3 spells CASSPPQERETEAFF. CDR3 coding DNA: TGTGCCAGCAGCCCCCCCCAGGAAAGGGAAACTGAAGCTTTCTTT.

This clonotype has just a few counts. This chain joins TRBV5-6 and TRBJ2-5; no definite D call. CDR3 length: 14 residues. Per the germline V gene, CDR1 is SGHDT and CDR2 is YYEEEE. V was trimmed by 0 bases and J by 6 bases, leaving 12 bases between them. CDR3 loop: CASSLVGSPKTQYF. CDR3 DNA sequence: TGTGCCAGCAGCTTGGTTGGAAGTCCGAAGACCCAGTACTTC.

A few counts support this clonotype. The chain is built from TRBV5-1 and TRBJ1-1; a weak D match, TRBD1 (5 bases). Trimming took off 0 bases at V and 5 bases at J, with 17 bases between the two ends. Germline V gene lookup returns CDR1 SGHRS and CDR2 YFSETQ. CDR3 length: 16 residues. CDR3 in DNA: TGCGCCAGCAGCTTGGGAGAGACGAGGGGAGGAACTGAAGCTTTCTTT. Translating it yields CASSLGETRGGTEAFF.

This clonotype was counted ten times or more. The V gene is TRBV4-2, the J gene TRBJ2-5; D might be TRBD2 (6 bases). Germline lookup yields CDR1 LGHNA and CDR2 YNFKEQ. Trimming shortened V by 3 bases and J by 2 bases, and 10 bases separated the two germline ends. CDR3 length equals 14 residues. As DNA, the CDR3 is TGTGCCAGCAGCCAGACTAGAGGGCAAGAGACCCAGTACTTC. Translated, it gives CASSQTRGQETQYF.

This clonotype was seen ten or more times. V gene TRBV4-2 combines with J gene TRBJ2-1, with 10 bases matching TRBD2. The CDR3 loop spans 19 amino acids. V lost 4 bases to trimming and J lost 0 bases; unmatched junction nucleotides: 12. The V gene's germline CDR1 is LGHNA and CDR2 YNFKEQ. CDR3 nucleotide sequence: TGTGCCAGCAGCCCCCTTGGCCTAGCGGGGGCCACCTCCTACAATGAGCAGTTCTTC. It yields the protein CASSPLGLAGATSYNEQFF.

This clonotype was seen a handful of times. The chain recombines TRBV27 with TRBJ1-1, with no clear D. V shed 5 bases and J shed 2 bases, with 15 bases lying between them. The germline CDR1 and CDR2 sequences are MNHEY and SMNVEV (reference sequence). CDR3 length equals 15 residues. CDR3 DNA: TGTGCCAGCAGTATACAGAAACCGCCAAACACTGAAGCTTTCTTT. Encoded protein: CASSIQKPPNTEAFF.

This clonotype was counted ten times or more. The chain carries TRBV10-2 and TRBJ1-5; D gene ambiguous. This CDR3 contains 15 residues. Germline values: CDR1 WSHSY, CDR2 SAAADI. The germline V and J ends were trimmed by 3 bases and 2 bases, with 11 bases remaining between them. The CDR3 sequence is CASSDGRRGNQPQHF. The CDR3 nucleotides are TGCGCCAGCAGTGACGGCCGACGGGGCAATCAGCCCCAGCATTTT.

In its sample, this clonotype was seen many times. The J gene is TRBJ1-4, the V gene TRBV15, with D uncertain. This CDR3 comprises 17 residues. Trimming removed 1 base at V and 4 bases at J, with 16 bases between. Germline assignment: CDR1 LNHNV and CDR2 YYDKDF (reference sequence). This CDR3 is CATSRAGSGRSNEKLFF. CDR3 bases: TGTGCCACCAGCAGAGCCGGGTCTGGCAGGAGTAATGAAAAACTGTTTTTT.

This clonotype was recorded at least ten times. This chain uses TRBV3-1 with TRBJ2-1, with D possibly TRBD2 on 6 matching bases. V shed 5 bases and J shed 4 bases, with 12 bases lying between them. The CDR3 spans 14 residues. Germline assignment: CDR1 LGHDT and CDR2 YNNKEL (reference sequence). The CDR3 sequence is CASSGGVQYNEQFF. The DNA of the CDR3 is TGTGCCAGCAGCGGAGGGGTCCAGTACAATGAGCAGTTCTTC.

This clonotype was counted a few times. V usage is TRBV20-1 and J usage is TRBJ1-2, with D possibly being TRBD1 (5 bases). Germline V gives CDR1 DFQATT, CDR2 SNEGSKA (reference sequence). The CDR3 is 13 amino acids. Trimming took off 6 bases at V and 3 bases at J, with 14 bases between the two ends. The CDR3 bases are TGCAGTGCCAGTCGACAGACGTACTATGGCTACACCTTC. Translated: CSASRQTYYGYTF.

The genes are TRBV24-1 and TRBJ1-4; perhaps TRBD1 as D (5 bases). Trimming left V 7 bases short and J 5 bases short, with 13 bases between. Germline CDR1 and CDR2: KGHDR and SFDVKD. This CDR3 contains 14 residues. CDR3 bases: TGTGCCACCAGCCCTGGGGGATTCAATGAAAAACTGTTTTTT. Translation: CATSPGGFNEKLFF.

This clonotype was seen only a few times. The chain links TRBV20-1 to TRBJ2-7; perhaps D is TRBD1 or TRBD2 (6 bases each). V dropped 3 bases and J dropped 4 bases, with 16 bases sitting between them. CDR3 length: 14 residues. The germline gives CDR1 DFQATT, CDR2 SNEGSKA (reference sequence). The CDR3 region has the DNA TGCAGTGCTAGTACCTGGGGGGCAAAATACGAGCAGTACTTC. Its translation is CSASTWGAKYEQYF.

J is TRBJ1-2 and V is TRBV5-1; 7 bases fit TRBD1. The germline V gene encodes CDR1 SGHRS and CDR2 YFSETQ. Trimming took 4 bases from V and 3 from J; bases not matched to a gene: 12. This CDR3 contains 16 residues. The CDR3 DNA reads TGCGCCAGCAGCCCGCGACAGGGAAATGTACACTATGGCTACACCTTC. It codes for CASSPRQGNVHYGYTF.

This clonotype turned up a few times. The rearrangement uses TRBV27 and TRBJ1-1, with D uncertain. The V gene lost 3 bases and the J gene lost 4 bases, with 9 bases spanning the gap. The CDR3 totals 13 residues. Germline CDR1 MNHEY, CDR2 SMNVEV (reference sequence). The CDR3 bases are TGTGCCAGCAGTTTCATCCCCCCCACTGAAGCTTTCTTT. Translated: CASSFIPPTEAFF.

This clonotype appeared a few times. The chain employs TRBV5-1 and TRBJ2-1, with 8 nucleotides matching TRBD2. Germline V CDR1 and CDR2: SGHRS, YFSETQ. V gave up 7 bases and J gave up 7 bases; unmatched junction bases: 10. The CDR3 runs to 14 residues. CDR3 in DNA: TGCGCCAGCGGCCTGGCGGGGGGTGTGAATGAGCAGTTCTTC. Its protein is CASGLAGGVNEQFF.